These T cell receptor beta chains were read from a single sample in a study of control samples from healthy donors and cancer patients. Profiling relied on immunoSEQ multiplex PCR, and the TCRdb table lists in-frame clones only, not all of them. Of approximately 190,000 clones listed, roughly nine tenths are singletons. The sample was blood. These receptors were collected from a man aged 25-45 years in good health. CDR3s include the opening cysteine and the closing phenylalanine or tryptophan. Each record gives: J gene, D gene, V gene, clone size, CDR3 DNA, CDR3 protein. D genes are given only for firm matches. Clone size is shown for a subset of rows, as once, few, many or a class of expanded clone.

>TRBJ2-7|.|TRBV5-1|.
TGCGCCAGCAGCTTGGCCGGAACGAACCCCTCCTACGAGCAGTACTTC
CASSLAGTNPSYEQYF
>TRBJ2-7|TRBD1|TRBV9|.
TGTGCCAGCTCCGGACAGGGGGCCTACGAGCAGTACTTC
CASSGQGAYEQYF
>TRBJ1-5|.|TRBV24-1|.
TGTGCCACCAGTGATCGCGACAGCAATCAGCCCCAGCATTTT
CATSDRDSNQPQHF
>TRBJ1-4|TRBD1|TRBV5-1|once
TGCGCCAGCAGCTGGCTGGGACAGGAAAGCGAAAAACTGTTTTTT
CASSWLGQESEKLFF
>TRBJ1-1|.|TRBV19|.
TGTGCCAGTAGTAAGCGACAGAATACCGTTGAAGCTTTCTTT
CASSKRQNTVEAFF
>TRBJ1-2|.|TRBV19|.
TGTGCCACCAGGGGAAGGGAAGGCTATGGCTACACCTTC
CATRGREGYGYTF
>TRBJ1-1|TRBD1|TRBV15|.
TGTGCCACCAGCAGAGTTCAGGGGGGGGCCACTGAAGCTTTCTTT
CATSRVQGGATEAFF
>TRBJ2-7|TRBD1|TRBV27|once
TGTGCCAGCAGTTGGGGGACAGGGGGCAGGCGCGAGCAGTACTTC
CASSWGTGGRREQYF
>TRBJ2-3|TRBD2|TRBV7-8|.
TGTGCCAGCAGCTTATCTCCTAGCGGGGGGGCAGATACGCAGTATTTT
CASSLSPSGGADTQYF
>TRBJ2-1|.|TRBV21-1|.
TGTGCCAGCAGCAACACACGGACAGGGGAGCAGTTCTTC
CASSNTRTGEQFF
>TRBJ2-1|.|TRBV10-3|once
TGTGCCATCAGTGAGAGGGGGACCAATTACTACAATGAGCAGTTCTTC
CAISERGTNYYNEQFF
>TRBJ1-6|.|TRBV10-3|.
TGTGCCATCAGAGGGCCCGATAAGAATTCACCCCTCCACTTT
CAIRGPDKNSPLHF
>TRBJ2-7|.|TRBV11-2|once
TGTGCCAGCACCGGCGTCTCCTACGAGCAGTACTTC
CASTGVSYEQYF
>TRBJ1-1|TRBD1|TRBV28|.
TGTGCCAGCAGCCCGGGACAGGACCTGATCGCTTTCTTT
CASSPGQDLIAFF
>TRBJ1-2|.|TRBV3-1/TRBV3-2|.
TGTGCCAGCAGCCAAGACAGGCGGGCCCGGCTCGGTGGCTACACCTTC
CASSQDRRARLGGYTF
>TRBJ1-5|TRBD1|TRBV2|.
TGTGCCAGCAGTCCTCAGGGGGAAGTCAATCAGCCCCAGCATTTT
CASSPQGEVNQPQHF
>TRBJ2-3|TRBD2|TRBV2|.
TGTGCCAGCAGTGAGTCGACTAGCGGGGGCACAGATACGCAGTATTTT
CASSESTSGGTDTQYF
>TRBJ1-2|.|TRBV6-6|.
TGTGCCAGCAGAGCGACAGAATCCTATGGCTACACCTTC
CASRATESYGYTF
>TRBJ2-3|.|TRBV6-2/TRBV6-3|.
TGTGCCAGCAGCCTAGTAGCCCGTACAGATACGCAGTATTTT
CASSLVARTDTQYF
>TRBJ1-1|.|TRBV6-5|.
TGTGCCAGCAGAGCTTCCGTTGGTTCTGAAGCTTTCTTT
CASRASVGSEAFF
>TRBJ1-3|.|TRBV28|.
TGTGCCAGCAGTACCGCGGGAGGAAACGGTAACACCATATATTTT
CASSTAGGNGNTIYF
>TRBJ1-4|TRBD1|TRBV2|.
TGTGCCAGCACCTGGACAGGGGGAACTAATGAAAAACTGTTTTTT
CASTWTGGTNEKLFF
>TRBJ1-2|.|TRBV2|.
TGTGCCAGCAATTCGGGTAGCTATGGCTACACCTTC
CASNSGSYGYTF
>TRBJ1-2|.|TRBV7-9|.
TGTGCCAGCAGCTTAGAGACGTATGGCTACACCTTC
CASSLETYGYTF
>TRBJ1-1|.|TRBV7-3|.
TGTGCCAGCAGCCGTGTAGGGGGGAACACTGAAGCTTTCTTT
CASSRVGGNTEAFF
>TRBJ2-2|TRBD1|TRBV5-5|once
TGTGCCAGCAGCCTGACAGGGCACACCGGGGAGCTGTTTTTT
CASSLTGHTGELFF
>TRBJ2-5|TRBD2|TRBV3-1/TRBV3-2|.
TGTGCCAGCAGCCAAGTCCGGGGGGGCCAGGTGGAGACCCAGTACTTC
CASSQVRGGQVETQYF
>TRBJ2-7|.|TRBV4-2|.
TGTGCCAGCAGCCAAGATATTCGCTCCTACGAGCAGTACTTC
CASSQDIRSYEQYF
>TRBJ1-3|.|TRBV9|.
TGTGCCAGCAGCGTCGATTGGAGTTCAGGAAACACCATATATTTT
CASSVDWSSGNTIYF
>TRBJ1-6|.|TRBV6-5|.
TGTGCCAGCAATCGGGACACCGGCGATTCACCCCTCCACTTT
CASNRDTGDSPLHF
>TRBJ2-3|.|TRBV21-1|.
TGTGCCAGCAGCGTCCCACCCGGGCTTAGCACAGATACGCAGTATTTT
CASSVPPGLSTDTQYF
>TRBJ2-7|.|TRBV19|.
TGTGCCAGTAGTTTCGGGGTTAACTACGAGCAGTACTTC
CASSFGVNYEQYF
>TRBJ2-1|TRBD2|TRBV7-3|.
TGTGCCAGCAGCTTAATAGTGGCTAGCGGGGACTCCTACAATGAGCAGTTCTTC
CASSLIVASGDSYNEQFF
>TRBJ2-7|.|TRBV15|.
TGTGCCACCAGCAGAGATAAAGGGGGGTATTACGAGCAGTACTTC
CATSRDKGGYYEQYF